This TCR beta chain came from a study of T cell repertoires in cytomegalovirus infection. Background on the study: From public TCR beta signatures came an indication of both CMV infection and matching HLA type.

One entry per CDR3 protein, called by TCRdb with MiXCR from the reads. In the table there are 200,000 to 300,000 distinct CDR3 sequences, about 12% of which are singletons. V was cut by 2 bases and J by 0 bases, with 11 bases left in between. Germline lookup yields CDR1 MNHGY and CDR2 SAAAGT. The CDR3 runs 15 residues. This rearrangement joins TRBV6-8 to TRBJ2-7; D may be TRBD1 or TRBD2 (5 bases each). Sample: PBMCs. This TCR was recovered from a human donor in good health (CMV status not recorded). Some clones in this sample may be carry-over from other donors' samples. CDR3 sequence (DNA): TGTGCCAGCAGTTACGGGGACCATTACTCCTACGAGCAGTACTTC. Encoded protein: CASSYGDHYSYEQYF.